These T cell receptor beta chains were read from a single sample in a study of blood T cell repertoires in COVID-19. TCRdb's copy holds only in-frame clones and misses some; the assay was immunoSEQ multiplex PCR. Of more than 300,000 clones listed, roughly 90% were seen once; the top ten hold 5% to 7.5%. Sequencing was carried out using peripheral blood. All receptors derive from a man aged 18-30 years who had recovered from COVID-19. The CDR3 runs from the conserved cysteine through the conserved F or W. The D gene is left open where the match is weak. Size tells how often a clone was seen (once, few, many) or the class of an expanded clone, and some rows leave it out.

.	TRBV4-3	TRBJ2-7	TRBD2	TGCGCCAGCAGCCAAGATGGACTAGCGGGAGGAACCTACGAGCAGTACTTC	CASSQDGLAGGTYEQYF
.	TRBV10-1	TRBJ2-1	.	TGCGCCAGCAGCGCGTTAGTTGGGAGCTCCTACAATGAGCAGTTCTTC	CASSALVGSSYNEQFF
.	TRBV29-1	TRBJ2-1	TRBD1	TGCAGCGTAGACGACAGGGGGGACTACAATGAGCAGTTCTTC	CSVDDRGDYNEQFF
.	TRBV5-5	TRBJ2-2	.	TGTGCCAGCAGCCCGCGGGGACAGCTATACTCTACGAACACCGGGGAGCTGTTTTTT	CASSPRGQLYSTNTGELFF
.	TRBV7-2	TRBJ2-5	TRBD2	TGTGCCAGCAGCTCCGGACTAGCGGGGCAAGAGACCCAGTACTTC	CASSSGLAGQETQYF
.	TRBV6-2/TRBV6-3	TRBJ2-5	.	TGTGCCAGCAGTCGCGCCCCCTTTGAGACCCAGTACTTC	CASSRAPFETQYF
.	TRBV19	TRBJ1-5	.	TGTGCCAGTAGCACGGACAGCCTCTATAGCAATCAGCCCCAGCATTTT	CASSTDSLYSNQPQHF
few	TRBV6-2/TRBV6-3	TRBJ2-1	TRBD2	TGTGCCAGCAGTCGAATCCCTAGCGGGGGGGGTAATGAGCAGTTCTTC	CASSRIPSGGGNEQFF
.	TRBV9	TRBJ2-7	TRBD2	TGTGCCAGCAGCGACCCTGGGACTAGCGTCGAGCAGTACTTC	CASSDPGTSVEQYF
.	TRBV6-2/TRBV6-3	TRBJ2-7	.	TGTGCCAGCAGTCCCAACATGGAACAGGCCTTCCCCTACGAGCAGTACTTC	CASSPNMEQAFPYEQYF